This TCR beta chain was captured by sequencing in a study of identical twins (TCRdb year 2016). About the study as a whole: The study deep-sequenced TCR alpha and beta repertoires from monozygotic twins, unrelated adults of various ages and cord blood to test whether fetal clonotypes persist. Replicate twin experiments were performed at different times using different library preparation protocols to rule out contamination. The investigation overall reported the following: A weaker excess of twin sharing was found in beta out-of-frame sequences because the signal-to-noise ratio was lowered by fewer shared sequences. Fewer insertions were carried by abundant cord blood beta clonotypes, a similar but weaker trend appeared in young adult naive repertoires, and no such trend appeared in memory repertoires. Compared with coincidental sharing between unrelated individuals, an excess of low generation-probability sequences was observed among out-of-frame TCR alpha sequences shared between twins. Zero-insertion analyses could be partly confounded by invariant T cells such as MAIT and iNKT, though diverse VJ usage argued against such confounding for most clonotypes. Because the same donors could not be followed over many years, conclusions were based on cross-sectional statistical analysis. In monozygotic twins, out-of-frame TCR alpha sharing was systematically underestimated by recombination models, although the models agreed with sharing between unrelated individuals.

This clonotype was picked up a small number of times. The clone's antigen remains unknown. Per-base qualities were not stored, and no clone one base away is much larger. The library was built by means of 5' RACE. The sequencer was an Illumina HiSeq 2000. A universal primer binding site was added through template switching, and the final cDNA carried a unique molecular identifier so that TCR cDNA molecules could be counted accurately. Specific primers in the conserved constant-segment region were used to synthesize first-strand cDNA for TCR alpha and beta chains. To control for contamination, each cDNA library was double barcoded with a SMART-Mk sample barcode plus Illumina barcodes. TruSeq adapter sequences and Illumina sample barcodes were added in two successive PCR steps. The TCR alpha and beta cDNA libraries were sequenced on the Illumina HiSeq platform using custom primers. On the study's bioinformatics: MiGEC processed the raw reads to extract unique molecular identifiers, while MiXCR was used to determine the CDR3 positions. Recombination models were inferred per individual with the repgenHMM and IGoR tools using an EM algorithm. The tcR package in R was used for shared clonotype analysis, with sharing normalized by the product of cloneset sizes. To study raw recombination without the effects of thymic and clonal selection, out-of-frame nonproductive sequences were analyzed. Using fastp at Q25 and MiXCR, TCRdb reprocessed the public reads and kept productive beta chains. Each CDR3 protein gets just one entry, which takes the most common genes and DNA from the rows behind it. TCRdb's processing, not the authors', yielded these V and J calls. The sample profile shows about 470,000 distinct CDR3 sequences; 20% to 25% of them were found once. The top ten clonotypes cover 2.9% of the sample.

Only healthy Caucasian donors were included. Three pairs of female monozygotic twins, all aged 18 to 29 years, made up the twin cohort. Positive isolation kits from Invitrogen were used to isolate the CD4+ and CD8+ T cell populations. Counted from cysteine to phenylalanine, this CDR3 has 13 amino acids. The read is trimmed to its CDR3 DNA, 39 bases read in frame from base 1. From the germline V gene, CDR1 is KGHSH and CDR2 is LQKENI. The V and J ends are trimmed by 3 bases and 4 bases, leaving 9 bases between them. The same data also contributed to another study, on T cells expressing NK-cell markers. The second study's paper adds: TCR beta-chain repertoires were profiled in sorted CD3+CD56+NKG2C+, CD3+CD56+NKG2C- and CD3+CD56-NKG2C+ T-cell subsets from several donors. Of the eight sequenced donors, seven were found to be HCMV-seropositive and one was found to be HCMV-seronegative. To restrict sorting to alphabetaTCR-expressing T cells, an anti-gammadeltaTCR antibody was added in several experiments. In six donors, the dominant CD3+CD56+NKG2C+ clonotypes ranked among the top 10 CD8+ clonotypes, making up roughly 1.0-7.0% of CD8+ T cells. Those dominant clonotypes were again the most abundant among CD3+CD56-NKG2C+ cells in a handful of donors, at about 28.3-60.1%. Whether the expanded NKG2C-expressing T cell clones were specific for HCMV antigens remained unclear. The eight sequenced donors were randomly selected healthy volunteers, three men and five women. HCMV-specific IgG was detected in serum with a commercial ELISA kit to determine HCMV serostatus. MIGEC was used to demultiplex reads and group the reads by UMI, and MiTCR was used to assemble and quantify clonotypes. Only TCR cDNA sequences supported by at least two reads were kept to exclude erroneous sequences. The tcR package was used for downstream repertoire analysis, and clonotypes were matched across fractions by CDR3 nucleotide sequence plus V segment. Antigen specificity was annotated against VDJdb with VDJmatch, allowing one amino acid substitution in CDR3.

The sample comprised CD4+ T cells sorted from blood. Rearrangement joined TRBV18 to TRBJ1-1, with a weak D call of TRBD1 (5 bases match). The clonotype was recovered from a woman aged 18-29 years in good health. The CDR3 in this case is CASSPGTFTEAFF. The nucleotide sequence is given as TGTGCCAGCTCACCCGGGACGTTCACTGAAGCTTTCTTT.